This TCR beta chain stems from a study of blood T cell repertoires in COVID-19. This clone was seen just once. Generated by immunoSEQ multiplex PCR, the TCRdb table keeps only in-frame clones and is missing some. The sample carries roughly 200,000 clones, approximately 81% recorded once. Sequencing was performed on peripheral blood. This clonotype originated in a person aged 65-85 years with COVID-19, enrolled during active disease.

CDR3 sequence reads: CASSNPLREQYF. The CDR3, as DNA: TGTGCCAGTTCAAACCCCCTGAGGGAGCAGTACTTC. The chain couples TRBV6-5 to TRBJ2-7; D not certain. The CDR3 spans 12 residues. V was cut by 9 bases and J by 7 bases, with 16 bases left in between. CDR1 and CDR2 (germline): MNHEY, SVGAGI.